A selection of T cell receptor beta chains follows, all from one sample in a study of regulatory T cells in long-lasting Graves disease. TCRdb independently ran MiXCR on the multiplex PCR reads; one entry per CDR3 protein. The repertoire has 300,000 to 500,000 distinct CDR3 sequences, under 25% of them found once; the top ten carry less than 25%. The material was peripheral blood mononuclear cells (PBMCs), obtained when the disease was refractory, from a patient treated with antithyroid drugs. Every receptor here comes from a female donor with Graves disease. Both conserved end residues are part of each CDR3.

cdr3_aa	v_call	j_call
CASSLMSSGRGTDTQYF	TRBV12-3/TRBV12-4	TRBJ2-3
CSVPGYTF	TRBV29-1	TRBJ1-2
CASGFRAGEAYNEQFF	TRBV12-5	TRBJ2-1
CASSSFAYQETQYF	TRBV27	TRBJ2-5
CAIGVAGGKETQYF	TRBV10-3	TRBJ2-5
CASSLLIVTDETQYF	TRBV11-2	TRBJ2-5
CASSPLRGLHEQYF	TRBV18	TRBJ2-7
CASGGGPEQYF	TRBV12-3/TRBV12-4	TRBJ2-3
CASSPPPSGRAHEQFF	TRBV2	TRBJ2-1
CASSSGGLAGGTTGELFF	TRBV5-1	TRBJ2-2
CASSSGTTGYSSLYEQYF	TRBV7-9	TRBJ2-7
CASSEGLAGVNEQFF	TRBV10-1	TRBJ2-1
CASRPGTSGISTGELFF	TRBV6-2/TRBV6-3	TRBJ2-2
CASSEMTGSFEKLFF	TRBV10-1	TRBJ1-4
CASSSQYRGWGTEAFF	TRBV7-2	TRBJ1-1
CASGDNSNQPQHF	TRBV6-1	TRBJ1-5
CASTLRTGASTEAFF	TRBV12-3/TRBV12-4	TRBJ1-1
CASSRQFEAFF	TRBV7-2	TRBJ1-1
CASSSRTQGYGATEAFF	TRBV9	TRBJ1-1